This T cell receptor (beta chain) was captured by sequencing in a study of blood T cells in healthy people across ages. This CDR3 spans 15 amino acids. V was clipped by 4 bases and J by 5 bases; unmatched bases: 2. Germline values: CDR1 SNHLY, CDR2 FYNNEI. Together with a sample-barcoded 5' primer, a J-beta primer mix was included in a second PCR lasting about 7 to 12 cycles. Via MiXCR, TCRdb re-called the 5' RACE reads, giving one row per CDR3 protein. Altogether 1.4 million to 1.5 million distinct CDR3 sequences are present, 42% being singletons, with the ten largest covering 7% to 9.5%. The sequence was obtained from a woman younger than 30 in good health. J is TRBJ2-2 and V is TRBV2, with 12 bases matching TRBD2. Input material: blood. The CDR3 DNA reads as TGTGCCAGCAGTGCGACTAGCGGGAGAACCGGGGAGCTGTTTTTT. Protein: CASSATSGRTGELFF.